Listed below are T cell receptor beta chains from one sample, sequenced in a study of T cell changes during pregnancy in multiple sclerosis. The protocol was immunoSEQ multiplex PCR, while the TCRdb copy is restricted to in-frame clones and leaves out a portion. Of some 41,000 clones detected, 94% appear once; the ten largest clones hold roughly 7.4%. Sample: CD8+ T cells from peripheral blood mononuclear cells, taken in the third trimester of pregnancy. All receptors derive from a female donor with multiple sclerosis, enrolled in a pregnancy study. Each CDR3 is given with its conserved first and last residue. D genes are given only for firm matches. Clone size is not always given. Where it is, it says once, few, many or a class for expanded clones.

d_gene	j_gene	v_gene	abundance	CDR3aa	CDR3nt
-	TRBJ2-7	TRBV6-1	once	CASSERRVDSYEQYF	TGTGCCAGCAGTGAACGGCGGGTAGACTCCTACGAGCAGTACTTC
-	TRBJ2-5	TRBV5-4	-	CASSLYGETQYF	TGTGCCAGCAGCCTATACGGGGAGACCCAGTACTTC
-	TRBJ2-7	TRBV4-1	-	CASSQAGNEQYF	TGCGCCAGCAGCCAAGCAGGGAACGAGCAGTACTTC
-	TRBJ1-5	TRBV4-3	-	CASSQDTTGKQPQHF	TGCGCCAGCAGCCAAGATACTACAGGGAAACAGCCCCAGCATTTT
-	TRBJ2-7	TRBV7-9	-	CASSEPGTTKSYEQYF	TGTGCCAGCAGCGAACCTGGGACAACAAAGTCCTACGAGCAGTACTTC
TRBD2	TRBJ2-3	TRBV2	-	CASIRGGGGTDTQYF	TGTGCCAGCATTCGGGGGGGCGGTGGCACAGATACGCAGTATTTT
-	TRBJ2-1	TRBV19	-	CASSIGGEGALF	TGTGCCAGTAGTATCGGGGGGGAGGGGGCTCTCTTC
TRBD2	TRBJ2-1	TRBV14	-	CASSQELAGGRNEQFF	TGTGCCAGCAGCCAAGAGTTAGCGGGAGGACGGAATGAGCAGTTCTTC
TRBD2	TRBJ2-2	TRBV9	-	CASSTQAGTSSGELFF	TGTGCCAGCAGCACTCAAGCCGGGACTAGCTCCGGGGAGCTGTTTTTT
TRBD1	TRBJ1-1	TRBV5-4	-	CASSRTGGTEAFF	TGTGCCAGCAGCAGGACAGGGGGCACTGAAGCTTTCTTT
-	TRBJ2-1	TRBV28	-	CASSLGVSYNEQFF	TGTGCCAGCAGTTTAGGAGTATCCTACAATGAGCAGTTCTTC
TRBD1	TRBJ2-1	TRBV25-1	-	CASSPGGIYNEQFF	TGTGCCAGCAGTCCAGGGGGTATATACAATGAGCAGTTCTTC
-	TRBJ2-3	TRBV7-6	-	CASSLGGASTDTQYF	TGTGCCAGCAGCTTAGGGGGAGCAAGCACAGATACGCAGTATTTT
TRBD2	TRBJ2-2	TRBV11-2	-	CASSPSLAGGYTGELFF	TGTGCCAGCAGCCCATCTCTAGCGGGAGGTTATACCGGGGAGCTGTTTTTT
TRBD1	TRBJ2-1	TRBV7-9	-	CASSLGTGTSNEQFF	TGTGCCAGCAGCCTCGGGACAGGCACTTCCAATGAGCAGTTCTTC
-	TRBJ2-5	TRBV28	-	CASTPHLSETQYF	TGTGCCAGCACCCCCCATTTGAGTGAGACCCAGTACTTC
TRBD2	TRBJ2-1	TRBV11-2	-	CASSLEYGGLAGVWEQFF	TGTGCCAGCAGCTTAGAATATGGGGGACTAGCGGGAGTATGGGAGCAGTTCTTC
-	TRBJ2-7	TRBV9	-	CASSVGLDSYEQYF	TGTGCCAGCAGCGTAGGGCTCGATTCCTACGAGCAGTACTTC
TRBD2	TRBJ2-1	TRBV29-1	-	CSAQGLAGGIGYNEQFF	TGCAGCGCTCAGGGACTAGCGGGAGGCATCGGGTACAATGAGCAGTTCTTC
-	TRBJ2-2	TRBV29-1	-	CSVDQGGGELFF	TGCAGCGTTGATCAGGGAGGCGGGGAGCTGTTTTTT
TRBD2	TRBJ2-7	TRBV14	-	CASSLSGRMYEQYF	TGTGCCAGCAGCCTTAGCGGGAGGATGTACGAGCAGTACTTC
-	TRBJ2-1	TRBV27	-	CASGFPGIPYNEQFF	TGTGCCAGCGGGTTTCCCGGGATTCCCTACAATGAGCAGTTCTTC
-	TRBJ2-7	TRBV2	once	CASNPPPTQFKQYF	TGTGCCAGCAACCCCCCACCAACCCAGTTCAAGCAGTACTTC
TRBD2	TRBJ2-3	TRBV27	-	CASSPQTSGEGDTQYF	TGTGCCAGCAGTCCCCAGACTAGCGGTGAGGGGGATACGCAGTATTTT
-	TRBJ2-7	TRBV7-9	-	CASGSSYEQYF	TGTGCCAGCGGGAGCTCCTACGAGCAGTACTTC
-	TRBJ1-5	TRBV2	few	CASRLMKSSNQPQHF	TGTGCCAGCAGGTTGATGAAGAGCAGCAATCAGCCCCAGCATTTT
-	TRBJ2-5	TRBV7-3	-	CASSSSGSVQETQYF	TGTGCCAGCAGCTCTTCCGGGTCAGTCCAAGAGACCCAGTACTTC
-	TRBJ2-7	TRBV7-9	once	CASSSPRYEQYF	TGTGCCAGCAGCTCCCCCCGGTACGAGCAGTACTTC
-	TRBJ1-1	TRBV15	few	CATSRGGFDSNTEAFF	TGTGCCACCAGCAGAGGAGGATTTGACTCTAACACTGAAGCTTTCTTT
TRBD2	TRBJ2-7	TRBV2	-	CASRPTSGSIAYEQYF	TGTGCCAGCAGACCGACTAGCGGGAGTATCGCCTACGAGCAGTACTTC
-	TRBJ2-3	TRBV6-5	-	CASSSGVPDTQYF	TGTGCCAGCAGTAGCGGCGTCCCGGATACGCAGTATTTT
-	TRBJ1-3	TRBV6-5	once	CASSYSRTSGDTIYF	TGTGCCAGCAGTTACTCTAGAACCTCCGGGGACACCATATATTTT
TRBD2	TRBJ2-7	TRBV7-9	-	CASSLETSGSYEQYF	TGTGCCAGCAGCTTAGAGACTAGCGGGAGCTACGAGCAGTACTTC
-	TRBJ2-2	TRBV2	-	CASSDGNTGELFF	TGTGCCAGCAGTGACGGTAACACCGGGGAGCTGTTTTTT
-	TRBJ2-1	TRBV19	-	CASNIIGGNNEQFF	TGTGCCAGTAACATCATCGGGGGAAACAATGAGCAGTTCTTC
-	TRBJ1-2	TRBV15	-	CATSRTYNREGYYGYTF	TGTGCCACCAGCAGAACCTACAACAGGGAGGGCTACTATGGCTACACCTTC
TRBD2	TRBJ2-1	TRBV19	-	CASRSSGSSYNEQFF	TGTGCCAGTCGATCTAGCGGTAGCTCCTACAATGAGCAGTTCTTC